This passage covers 28 T cell receptor beta chains from one sample sequenced in a study of T cells after posttransplantation cyclophosphamide. Some clones are missing from TCRdb's copy, which holds only in-frame ones; the method was immunoSEQ multiplex PCR. The repertoire consists of roughly 21,000 clones, with roughly 98% occurring once and the leading ten covering around 0.15%. Sequenced: naive CD8+ T cells sorted from PBMCs. The receptors were gathered from a man between 35 and 55 years old in good health, CMV-negative, and a related stem cell transplant donor.

The chain uses TRBV10-3 and TRBJ2-7; 8 bases line up with TRBD2. The germline CDR1 and CDR2 sequences are ENHRY and SYGVKD. CDR3 length equals 16 residues. Germline trimming cut 5 bases from V and 0 bases from J; bases unmatched to any gene: 9. The CDR3 sequence is CAISSSLADFSYEQYF. CDR3 DNA sequence: TGTGCCATCAGTTCCTCACTAGCGGATTTCTCCTACGAGCAGTACTTC.

CDR3 DNA: TGTGCCAGCAGTGAAGATCTGCCTGGAGGGGTCCCTGAAGCTTTCTTT. Amino acids: CASSEDLPGGVPEAFF. The V gene is TRBV6-1, the J gene TRBJ1-1; tentative D call: TRBD1 (5 bases). Per the germline V gene, CDR1 is MNHNS and CDR2 is SASEGT. Trimming removed 1 base from V and 6 bases from J, with 18 bases in between. The CDR3 covers 16 residues.

This clone was recorded once. J is TRBJ1-2 and V is TRBV30; 10 bases line up with TRBD1. The CDR3 is made up of 16 amino acids. In germline, CDR1 is GTSNPN, CDR2 SVGIG (reference sequence). Losses at the gene ends were 8 bases for V and 4 bases for J; bases not matched to a gene: 16. The CDR3 region is CAGVPGQGIQVYGYTF. Here the CDR3 DNA reads TGTGCCGGGGTCCCGGGACAGGGGATTCAGGTCTATGGCTACACCTTC.

The CDR3 is CASSLARAGEAFF. The CDR3 nucleotides are TGCGCCAGCAGCTTGGCCCGGGCGGGTGAAGCTTTCTTT. V is TRBV5-1 and J is TRBJ1-1; no clear D gene. The CDR3 is 13 residues long. Germline V gives CDR1 SGHRS, CDR2 YFSETQ. The V end lost 0 bases, the J end lost 7 bases, and 10 bases lay between the germline ends.

The V and J genes are TRBV27 and TRBJ2-2; no reliable D call. The CDR3 consists of 13 residues. Germline assignment: CDR1 MNHEY and CDR2 SMNVEV (reference sequence). The V end was cut by 0 bases, the J end by 4 bases, with 3 bases between. The CDR3 DNA reads TGTGCCAGCAGTTTATCCAGCACCGGGGAGCTGTTTTTT. Its translation: CASSLSSTGELFF.

This clone came up once. V is TRBV5-1 and J is TRBJ2-3; D remains unclear. From germline, CDR1 is SGHRS and CDR2 YFSETQ. Trimming left V 0 bases short and J 2 bases short, with 13 bases between. This CDR3 contains 16 residues. CDR3 bases: TGCGCCAGCAGCTTGGACTCGATCACAGCCACAGATACGCAGTATTTT. Translation: CASSLDSITATDTQYF. The full variable domain, rest sourced from reference TRBV5-1 and TRBJ2-3, is KAGVTQTPRYLIKTRGQQVTLSCSPISGHRSVSWYQQTPGQGLQFLFEYFSETQRNKGNFPGRFSGRQFSNSRSEMNVSTLELGDSALYLCASSLDSITATDTQYFGPGTRLTVL.

V usage is TRBV6-5 and J usage is TRBJ2-2, with 11 bases matching TRBD2. CDR1 and CDR2 (germline): MNHEY, SVGAGI. CDR3 length equals 16 residues. V gave up 4 bases and J gave up 2 bases; unmatched junction bases: 3. The CDR3 nucleotides read TGTGCCAGCAGTTGGGGGACTAGCGGTAACACCGGGGAGCTGTTTTTT. Protein product: CASSWGTSGNTGELFF.

This rearrangement joins TRBV27 to TRBJ1-2, with D perhaps matching TRBD1 (5 bases). Germline-derived CDR1 and CDR2 are MNHEY and SMNVEV (reference sequence). V was pared by 4 bases and J by 8 bases, with 14 bases between. CDR3 length: 13 amino acids. The CDR3 DNA follows: TGTGCCAGCAGTTGGTCGGGGGAGGAGGGCTACACCTTC. Translation: CASSWSGEEGYTF.

The chain uses TRBV28 and TRBJ1-3, with D tentatively TRBD1 (5 bases). V lost 5 bases to trimming and J lost 0 bases, with 8 bases between them. This CDR3 has 14 amino acids. Germline V gene sequence: CDR1 MDHEN, CDR2 SYDVKM. The CDR3, as DNA: TGTGCCAGCAGTCTGACAGTCTCTGGAAACACCATATATTTT. Protein sequence: CASSLTVSGNTIYF.

The chain joins TRBV11-2 to TRBJ2-7; TRBD2 aligns across 7 bases. Germline V lookup: CDR1 SGHAT, CDR2 FQNNGV. Unmatched junction bases numbered 3, after V lost 4 bases and J lost 3 bases. This CDR3 is built from 13 residues. Here the CDR3 DNA reads TGTGCCAGCAGCTGGGGGACTATCTACGAGCAGTACTTC. It encodes CASSWGTIYEQYF.

This chain links TRBV11-2 with TRBJ2-1; TRBD1 matches at 8 bases. The CDR3 sequence is 15 residues long. The junction had 5 bases not matched to a gene; V was cut back by 3 bases and J by 4 bases. Germline values: CDR1 SGHAT, CDR2 FQNNGV. The CDR3 DNA reads as TGTGCCAGCAGCTTCCGGGACAGGAATTACAATGAGCAGTTCTTC. Amino acid sequence: CASSFRDRNYNEQFF.

The genes are TRBV6-1 and TRBJ1-1, with D unresolved. Germline V gives CDR1 MNHNS, CDR2 SASEGT. This CDR3 has 11 amino acids. V shed 7 bases and J shed 7 bases, with 10 bases lying between them. The CDR3 is CASMRDLEAFF. CDR3 nucleotides: TGTGCCAGCATGAGGGATCTTGAAGCTTTCTTT.

The chain has TRBV27 and TRBJ2-2; TRBD1 might be the D (5 bases). The V end lost 3 bases, the J end lost 7 bases, and 12 bases lay between the germline ends. This CDR3 contains 14 residues. CDR1 is MNHEY, CDR2 SMNVEV, per germline (reference sequence). In nucleotides, the CDR3 is TGTGCCAGCAGTTTTGGTCAGGGCATCGGGGAGCTGTTTTTT. It is translated as CASSFGQGIGELFF.

The rearrangement joins TRBV28 to TRBJ2-2; D is possibly TRBD2 (6 bases). Between the trimmed V and J ends, which lost 5 bases and 6 bases, there was a span of 19 bases. The germline gives CDR1 MDHEN, CDR2 SYDVKM. This CDR3 is 16 amino acids long. This chain's CDR3 is CASSPMGDWKAGELFF. Here the CDR3 DNA reads TGTGCCAGCAGTCCCATGGGGGACTGGAAAGCCGGGGAGCTGTTTTTT. The complete variable domain, with remaining parts taken from reference TRBV28 and TRBJ2-2, reads DVKVTQSSRYLVKRTGEKVFLECVQDMDHENMFWYRQDPGLGLRLIYFSYDVKMKEKGDIPEGYSVSREKKERFSLILESASTNQTSMYLCASSPMGDWKAGELFFGEGSRLTVL.

J is TRBJ2-1 and V is TRBV29-1; 8 bases are a match to TRBD1. Trimming cost V 3 bases and J 5 bases; bases outside gene matches: 6. Germline assignment: CDR1 SQVTM and CDR2 ANQGSEA. The CDR3 runs 14 residues. CDR3 coding DNA: TGCAGCGTTGATAGGACAGGGAATCACAATGAGCAGTTCTTC. Its translation: CSVDRTGNHNEQFF.

The chain uses TRBV5-8 and TRBJ2-1; 8 bases align to TRBD1. The CDR3 consists of 14 residues. The J segment lost 8 bases and the V segment lost 3 bases, leaving 7 bases of the junction unmatched. Germline CDR1 SGHTS, CDR2 YDEGEE. The DNA for the CDR3 is TGTGCCAGCAGCTCGGACAGGGTTGAACATGAGCAGTTCTTC. Amino acid sequence: CASSSDRVEHEQFF.

The rearrangement uses TRBV6-4 and TRBJ1-5, with D possibly matching TRBD1 (6 bases). Germline V gives CDR1 MRHNA, CDR2 SNTAGT. CDR3 size: 15 residues. The germline V and J ends were trimmed by 7 bases and 6 bases, with 19 bases remaining between them. DNA for the CDR3: TGTGCCAGCACTACGGACAGTGTGAACAGTCAGCCCCAGCATTTT. This translates into CASTTDSVNSQPQHF.

The chain links TRBV4-3 to TRBJ2-2; D remains ambiguous. Germline V gene lookup returns CDR1 LGHNA and CDR2 YSLEER. V gave up 4 bases and J gave up 4 bases, with 7 bases separating them. The CDR3 length is 13 residues. The CDR3 sequence is CASSRSGTGELFF. The CDR3 DNA reads TGCGCCAGCAGCCGCAGTGGCACCGGGGAGCTGTTTTTT.

The chain employs TRBV5-6 and TRBJ2-1; 12 bases map to TRBD2. The CDR3 runs to 16 residues. Germline CDR1 reads SGHDT; CDR2 reads YYEEEE. V lost 4 bases, J lost 4 bases, and 6 bases stayed unmatched. The CDR3, as DNA: TGTGCCAGCAGCCCCCCTGGACTAGCGGGATACAATGAGCAGTTCTTC. This gives the protein CASSPPGLAGYNEQFF. Supplemented by reference TRBV5-6 and TRBJ2-1, the full variable domain reads DAGVTQSPTHLIKTRGQQVTLRCSPKSGHDTVSWYQQALGQGPQFIFQYYEEEERQRGNFPDRFSGHQFPNYSSELNVNALLLGDSALYLCASSPPGLAGYNEQFFGPGTRLTVL.

V and J are TRBV5-4 and TRBJ1-1, with unresolved D. CDR3 length equals 13 residues. With 0 bases removed from V and 1 base from J, the gap between germline ends came to 4 bases. Germline V CDR1 and CDR2: SGHNT, YYREEE (reference sequence). The CDR3 DNA reads as TGTGCCAGCAGCTTGGGGGCGAACACTGAAGCTTTCTTT. Its translation is CASSLGANTEAFF. The variable domain in full, with the rest retrieved from reference TRBV5-4 and TRBJ1-1, is ETGVTQSPTHLIKTRGQQVTLRCSSQSGHNTVSWYQQALGQGPQFIFQYYREEENGRGNFPPRFSGLQFPNYSSELNVNALELDDSALYLCASSLGANTEAFFGQGTRLTVV.

J is TRBJ1-1 and V is TRBV5-6; D remains ambiguous. Trimming stripped 4 bases from V and 5 bases from J, with 18 bases between. Germline lookup yields CDR1 SGHDT and CDR2 YYEEEE. This CDR3 is built from 15 residues. The CDR3, as DNA: TGTGCCAGCAGCCATACGACTCCCGAGGTGACTGAAGCTTTCTTT. Translated, it gives CASSHTTPEVTEAFF.

This chain joins TRBV7-9 and TRBJ1-1, with TRBD1 as a possible D gene (5 bases). CDR3 length equals 14 residues. The V and J ends lost 3 bases and 5 bases respectively, with 13 bases between them. CDR1 is SEHNR and CDR2 is FQNEAQ in the germline V gene (reference sequence). The CDR3 loop reads CASSFDSLLTEAFF. CDR3 sequence (DNA): TGTGCCAGCAGCTTTGACAGCTTACTTACTGAAGCTTTCTTT.

This clone was seen a single time. The rearrangement uses TRBV13 and TRBJ2-3; TRBD2 matches at 16 bases. The V gene's germline CDR1 is PRHDT and CDR2 FYEKMQ (reference sequence). With 4 bases clipped from V and 3 bases from J, the junction kept 10 bases outside the gene matches. The CDR3 contains 19 residues. In DNA form, the CDR3 reads TGTGCCAGCAGCTCCCTATCCGGGACTAGCGGGAGGGCAACAGATACGCAGTATTTT. Its translation is CASSSLSGTSGRATDTQYF.

This sequence joins TRBV5-3 and TRBJ2-3; TRBD2 aligns across 9 bases. Being an ORF, TRBV5-3 has a function that is uncertain. Germline trimming cut 3 bases from V and 3 bases from J; bases unmatched to any gene: 8. The CDR3 covers 16 residues. The CDR3 DNA reads TGTGCCAGAAGCTCCGGACTAGCGCGGGCTACAGATACGCAGTATTTT. Residues: CARSSGLARATDTQYF.

The chain joins TRBV6-5 to TRBJ2-7; D ambiguous. V was shortened by 0 bases and J by 2 bases, with 11 bases between the two germline ends. Germline V gene data show CDR1 as MNHEY and CDR2 as SVGAGI. This CDR3 spans 15 amino acids. This CDR3 is CASSYSPQVTYEQYF. The CDR3 DNA reads as TGTGCCAGCAGTTACTCACCCCAGGTGACCTACGAGCAGTACTTC.

The V and J genes are TRBV19 and TRBJ2-2, with TRBD1 identical over 7 bases. With V trimmed by 3 bases and J by 6 bases, 13 bases remained unmatched. The CDR3 contains 17 residues. Germline CDR1 and CDR2: LNHDA and SQIVND (reference sequence). The CDR3, as DNA: TGTGCCAGTAGTATTATCCGGGCGGACAGGAGGTCCGGGGAGCTGTTTTTT. Its protein is CASSIIRADRRSGELFF.

V and J are TRBV4-3 and TRBJ2-7, with D tentatively TRBD2 (7 bases). The CDR3 contains 15 residues. Per germline, CDR1 LGHNA and CDR2 YSLEER. V was cut by 0 bases and J by 4 bases, with 13 bases left in between. This CDR3 reads CASSQDRGALYEQYF. DNA of the CDR3: TGCGCCAGCAGCCAAGATCGGGGGGCTCTTTACGAGCAGTACTTC.

A word on this clone: A junction boundary mismatches the germline segment, possibly from a read error. The chain is built from TRBV19 and TRBJ1-3; D is ambiguous. The CDR3 sequence is 15 residues long. The germline V gene encodes CDR1 LNHDA and CDR2 SQIVND (reference sequence). The CDR3 DNA reads TGTGCCAGTACTATAGGGCGGTCGTCTGGAAACACCATATATTTT. As protein: CASTIGRSSGNTIYF.